This TCR beta chain was retrieved from a study of shared T cell receptors in the human thymus. Profiled with immunoSEQ multiplex PCR; TCRdb holds only in-frame clones, not every one. The sample holds some 720,000 clones, around 87% seen once. These data were also filed under a second study, of human thymus T cells. From that report: Finnish infants who were healthy and having corrective surgery for congenital heart defects made up the donors. Surgeons resected thymus tissue during corrective heart surgery. Thymic and blood repertoires showed apparently biased V and J gene usage. Related research reported highly overlapping thymic repertoires among unrelated individuals.

The receptor's source is a boy less than two years old with a congenital heart defect. Sequenced sample: thymocytes.

CDR3 in DNA: TGTGCCAGCTCAGATCAGGGACAGGGAGGCGGCTACACCTTC. Its translation is CASSDQGQGGGYTF. The chain employs TRBV6-5 and TRBJ1-2, with 9 bases that match TRBD1. The CDR3 extends over 14 amino acids. Per germline, CDR1 MNHEY and CDR2 SVGAGI. Trimming cost V 8 bases and J 8 bases; bases outside gene matches: 12.